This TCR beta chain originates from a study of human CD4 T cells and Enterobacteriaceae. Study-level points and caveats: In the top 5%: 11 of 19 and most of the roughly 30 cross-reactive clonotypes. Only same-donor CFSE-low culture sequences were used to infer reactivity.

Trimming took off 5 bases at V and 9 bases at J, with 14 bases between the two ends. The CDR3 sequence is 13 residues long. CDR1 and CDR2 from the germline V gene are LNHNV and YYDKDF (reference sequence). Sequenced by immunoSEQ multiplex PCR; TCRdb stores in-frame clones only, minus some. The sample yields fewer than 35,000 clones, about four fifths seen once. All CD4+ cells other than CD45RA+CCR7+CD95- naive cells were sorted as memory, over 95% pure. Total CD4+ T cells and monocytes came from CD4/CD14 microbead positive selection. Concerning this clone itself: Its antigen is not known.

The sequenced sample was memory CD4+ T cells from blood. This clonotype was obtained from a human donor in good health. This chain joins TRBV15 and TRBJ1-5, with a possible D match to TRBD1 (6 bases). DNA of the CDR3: TGTGCCACCAGCGGGGGCAGATCCTCGCCCCAGCATTTT. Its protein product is CATSGGRSSPQHF.